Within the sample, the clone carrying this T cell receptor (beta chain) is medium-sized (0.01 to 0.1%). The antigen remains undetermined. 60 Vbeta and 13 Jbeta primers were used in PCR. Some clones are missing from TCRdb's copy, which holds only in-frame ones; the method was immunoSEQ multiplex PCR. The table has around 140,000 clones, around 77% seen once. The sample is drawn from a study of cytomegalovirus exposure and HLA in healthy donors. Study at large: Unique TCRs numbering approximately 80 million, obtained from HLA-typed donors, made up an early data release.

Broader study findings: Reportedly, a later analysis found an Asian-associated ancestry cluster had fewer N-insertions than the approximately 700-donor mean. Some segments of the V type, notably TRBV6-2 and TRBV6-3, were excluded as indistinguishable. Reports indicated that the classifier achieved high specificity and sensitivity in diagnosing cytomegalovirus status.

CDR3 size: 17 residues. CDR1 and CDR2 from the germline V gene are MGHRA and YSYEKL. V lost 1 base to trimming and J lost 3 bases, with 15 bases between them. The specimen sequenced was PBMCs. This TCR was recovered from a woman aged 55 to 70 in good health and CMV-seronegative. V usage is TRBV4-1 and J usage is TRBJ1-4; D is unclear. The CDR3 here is CASSQGVGRGANEKLFF. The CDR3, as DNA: TGCGCCAGCAGCCAAGGTGTGGGTCGGGGAGCTAATGAAAAACTGTTTTTT.